The 24 T cell receptor beta chains below come from one sample, sequenced in a study of T cell responses to AZD1222 COVID-19 vaccine. Sequencing was performed with immunoSEQ multiplex PCR; in TCRdb, only in-frame clones are kept and a portion is missing. The table includes approximately 100,000 clones, about 83% detected once. The starting material was peripheral blood, obtained on day 0 of AZD1222 vaccination. These receptor sequences come from an adult in good health.

The CDR3: CATSRTHNYGYTF. CDR3 coding DNA: TGTGCCACCAGTCGGACACATAACTATGGCTACACCTTC. V is TRBV24-1 and J is TRBJ1-2; D may be TRBD1 (5 bases). Germline CDR1 is KGHDR and CDR2 is SFDVKD. The CDR3 runs to 13 residues. V was clipped by 6 bases and J by 1 base, with 8 bases between them.

The genes are TRBV7-3 and TRBJ2-7, with D tentatively TRBD1 (6 bases). Germline values: CDR1 SGHTA, CDR2 FQGTGA. This CDR3 spans 15 amino acids. V shed 5 bases and J shed 3 bases, with 17 bases lying between them. The CDR3 sequence is CASSLPGTPNYEQYF. For the CDR3, the DNA is TGTGCCAGCAGCCTCCCCGGGACACCCAACTACGAGCAGTACTTC. The full variable domain, rest sourced from reference TRBV7-3 and TRBJ2-7, is GAGVSQTPSNKVTEKGKYVELRCDPISGHTALYWYRQSLGQGPEFLIYFQGTGAADDSGLPNDRFFAVRPEGSVSTLKIQRTERGDSAVYLCASSLPGTPNYEQYFGPGTRLTVT.

The gene calls are TRBV9 and TRBJ2-3; D gene uncertain. The germline CDR1 and CDR2 sequences are SGDLS and YYNGEE. Deletions cut 3 bases from V and 6 bases from J, with 8 bases between. The CDR3 runs to 12 residues. For the CDR3, the DNA is TGTGCCAGCAGCGCCCAGTTTGATACGCAGTATTTT. Amino acids: CASSAQFDTQYF.

The gene calls are TRBV5-6 and TRBJ2-2; D uncertain. Trimming took off 4 bases at V and 7 bases at J, with 8 bases between the two ends. The CDR3 runs to 12 residues. Germline V gene lookup returns CDR1 SGHDT and CDR2 YYEEEE. This CDR3 reads CASSPRGGELFF. The CDR3 DNA is TGTGCCAGCAGCCCCCGCGGCGGGGAGCTGTTTTTT.

The chain couples TRBV19 to TRBJ1-6, with 9 nucleotides matching TRBD1. The CDR3 loop spans 17 amino acids. Germline trimming cut 3 bases from V and 10 bases from J; bases unmatched to any gene: 13. Germline values: CDR1 LNHDA, CDR2 SQIVND (reference sequence). The CDR3 nucleotides read TGTGCCAGTAGTATGAGGGCCCCGGGACAGGGCACCTCACCCCTCCACTTT. Protein sequence: CASSMRAPGQGTSPLHF. Looking up the rest from reference TRBV19 and TRBJ1-6 gives the full variable domain: DGGITQSPKYLFRKEGQNVTLSCEQNLNHDAMYWYRQDPGQGLRLIYYSQIVNDFQKGDIAEGYSVSREKKESFPLTVTSAQKNPTAFYLCASSMRAPGQGTSPLHFGNGTRLTVT.

The rearrangement links TRBV19 to TRBJ1-5; 7 positions agree with TRBD1. V trimming: 6 bases; J trimming: 0 bases; junction bases outside the gene matches: 8. The CDR3 covers 16 residues. Per the germline V gene, CDR1 is LNHDA and CDR2 is SQIVND (reference sequence). CDR3 amino acids: CASRDFGTDSNQPQHF. CDR3 in DNA: TGTGCCAGTAGAGATTTCGGGACAGATAGCAATCAGCCCCAGCATTTT.

The V call is TRBV2, the J call TRBJ1-1; weak D call: TRBD1 (6 bases). V was shortened by 6 bases and J by 5 bases, with 10 bases between the two germline ends. The length of the CDR3 is 12 residues. Germline V gene lookup returns CDR1 SNHLY and CDR2 FYNNEI. The CDR3 sequence: CASRHRVTEAFF. The CDR3 coding sequence is TGTGCCAGCAGACACAGGGTTACTGAAGCTTTCTTT.

The chain joins TRBV2 to TRBJ2-1, with D uncertain. This CDR3 is 15 amino acids long. Per the germline V gene, CDR1 is SNHLY and CDR2 is FYNNEI. Trimming took 6 bases from V and 1 from J, leaving 13 bases between them. The DNA of the CDR3 is TGTGCCAGCAGGATGAGGTACCTGTCCTACAATGAGCAGTTCTTC. Its translation: CASRMRYLSYNEQFF.

J is TRBJ1-1 and V is TRBV9; possible D gene TRBD1, 5 bases. Germline V gene data show CDR1 as SGDLS and CDR2 as YYNGEE. The CDR3 has 13 amino acids. The V and J ends lost 4 bases and 4 bases respectively, with 11 bases between them. DNA for the CDR3: TGTGCCAGCAGCTTACAGGCTACCACTGAAGCTTTCTTT. Translation gives CASSLQATTEAFF. The variable domain in full, completed from reference TRBV9 and TRBJ1-1, reads DSGVTQTPKHLITATGQRVTLRCSPRSGDLSVYWYQQSLDQGLQFLIQYYNGEERAKGNILERFSAQQFPDLHSELNLSSLELGDSALYFCASSLQATTEAFFGQGTRLTVV.

DNA for the CDR3: TGTGCCAGCAGCCACGGGAGGAGGGACACTGAAGCTTTCTTT. Translating gives CASSHGRRDTEAFF. The rearrangement links TRBV7-9 to TRBJ1-1; D is unresolved. CDR1 is SEHNR, CDR2 FQNEAQ, per germline (reference sequence). Between the trimmed V and J ends, which lost 5 bases and 3 bases, there was a span of 13 bases. CDR3 length: 14 residues.

This sequence joins TRBV7-6 and TRBJ1-3; tentative D call: TRBD1 (5 bases). The CDR3 loop spans 17 amino acids. Germline V lookup: CDR1 SGHVS, CDR2 FNYEAQ. Trimming left V 1 base short and J 0 bases short, with 13 bases between. The chain's CDR3 is CASSLVPGESSGNTIYF. Written as DNA, the CDR3 is TGTGCCAGCAGCTTAGTACCGGGGGAATCCTCTGGAAACACCATATATTTT.

The genes are TRBV2 and TRBJ2-7; possible D gene TRBD2, 5 bases. V lost 11 bases and J 2 bases, leaving 22 bases between the germline ends. Germline CDR1 is SNHLY and CDR2 is FYNNEI. The CDR3 has 15 residues. CDR3: CASERLAAATYEQYF. The CDR3 coding sequence is TGTGCCTCCGAACGTCTAGCCGCGGCGACCTACGAGCAGTACTTC.

The chain uses TRBV19 and TRBJ2-7; the match to TRBD1 covers 7 bases. Germline V gives CDR1 LNHDA, CDR2 SQIVND (reference sequence). This CDR3 has 14 residues. Losses at the gene ends were 5 bases for V and 5 bases for J; bases not matched to a gene: 9. The CDR3 is CASSHSGQRNEQYF. CDR3 coding DNA: TGTGCCAGTAGTCACTCGGGACAGAGAAACGAGCAGTACTTC.

The chain uses TRBV18 and TRBJ2-2; maybe TRBD2 (6 bases). The germline V and J ends were trimmed by 3 bases and 0 bases, with 11 bases remaining between them. The germline CDR1 and CDR2 sequences are KGHSH and LQKENI. The CDR3 runs 16 residues. The CDR3 spells CASSPSRGANTGELFF. The CDR3 DNA follows: TGTGCCAGCTCACCTTCTCGCGGGGCGAACACCGGGGAGCTGTTTTTT. The full variable domain, completed using reference TRBV18 and TRBJ2-2, is NAGVMQNPRHLVRRRGQEARLRCSPMKGHSHVYWYRQLPEEGLKFMVYLQKENIIDESGMPKERFSAEFPKEGPSILRIQQVVRGDSAAYFCASSPSRGANTGELFFGEGSRLTVL.

The CDR3 is CASSRQGNQRTEAFF. CDR3 sequence (DNA): TGTGCCAGCAGCAGACAGGGGAATCAGAGGACTGAAGCTTTCTTT. V gene TRBV9 combines with J gene TRBJ1-1, with TRBD1 matching over 8 bases. The germline CDR1 and CDR2 sequences are SGDLS and YYNGEE. The CDR3 totals 15 residues. Trimming at V came to 4 bases and at J to 5 bases, leaving 10 bases not matched to a gene.

This chain connects TRBV6-5 to TRBJ2-2; D is uncertain. Looked up from germline, CDR1 is MNHEY and CDR2 is SVGAGI. Trimming took off 11 bases at V and 2 bases at J, with 12 bases between the two ends. The CDR3 sequence is 13 residues long. The CDR3 loop reads CAVRALNTGELFF. The CDR3, as DNA: TGTGCCGTCCGGGCCCTTAACACCGGGGAGCTGTTTTTT.

This rearrangement joins TRBV19 to TRBJ2-7; 10 bases fit TRBD1. Germline V gene lookup returns CDR1 LNHDA and CDR2 SQIVND (reference sequence). The CDR3 has 16 residues. J lost 5 bases, V lost 4 bases, and 11 bases had no gene match. CDR3 region: CASSTRDPGQGNEQYF. CDR3 nucleotides: TGTGCCAGTAGTACCAGAGACCCGGGACAGGGGAACGAGCAGTACTTC.

This clone has only a few counts. CDR3 sequence reads: CAISDPGLAGYNEQFF. Written as DNA, the CDR3 is TGTGCCATCAGTGACCCCGGACTAGCGGGGTACAATGAGCAGTTCTTC. This chain joins TRBV10-3 and TRBJ2-1; TRBD2 matches 12 bases. The CDR3 has 16 residues. V shed 3 bases, J shed 4 bases, and the junction held 4 bases outside the gene matches. The germline gives CDR1 ENHRY, CDR2 SYGVKD.

The chain employs TRBV3-1 (or the pseudogene TRBV3-2) and TRBJ2-2; D remains ambiguous. CDR3 length: 16 residues. Germline V lookup: CDR1 LGHDT, CDR2 YNNKEL (reference sequence). Trimming took off 1 base at V and 4 bases at J, with 13 bases between the two ends. The CDR3, as DNA: TGTGCCAGCAGCCAAGGACGGACGCTGCTCACCGGGGAGCTGTTTTTT. It translates to CASSQGRTLLTGELFF.

The chain uses TRBV7-3 and TRBJ2-3; D remains unclear. The V end lost 3 bases, the J end lost 6 bases, and 10 bases lay between the germline ends. The germline gives CDR1 SGHTA, CDR2 FQGTGA. The CDR3 contains 13 residues. CDR3 sequence: CASSFTLVDTQYF. The CDR3 DNA is TGTGCCAGCAGCTTCACCTTAGTGGATACGCAGTATTTT.

CDR3 DNA sequence: TGTGCCAGCAGTGAATCCCGGGACAGGGGGTTATCAGCTTTCTTT. Translating it yields CASSESRDRGLSAFF. This chain uses TRBV25-1 with TRBJ1-1, with 11 bases matching TRBD1. Unmatched junction bases numbered 8, after V lost 1 base and J lost 10 bases. Germline V gene sequence: CDR1 MGHDK, CDR2 SYGVNS. The CDR3 extends over 15 amino acids.

This clone has just a few counts. The chain uses TRBV12-2 and TRBJ2-7; TRBD2 is taken as the D call from the table, unchecked against the DNA. TRBV12-2 is labeled a pseudogene. The CDR3 length is 17 residues. CDR3 nucleotides: TGTGCAAGTCGCCCCCGATCTTCGGGGTCAAACTTTTACGAGCAGTACTTC. Amino acid sequence: CASRPRSSGSNFYEQYF.

The chain has TRBV5-6 and TRBJ1-2; 7 bases fit TRBD1. Germline lookup yields CDR1 SGHDT and CDR2 YYEEEE. The CDR3 contains 14 residues. Germline trimming cut 6 bases from V and 0 bases from J; bases unmatched to any gene: 5. The CDR3, as DNA: TGTGCCAGCACCATGACAGGGCCTAACTATGGCTACACCTTC. Encoded protein: CASTMTGPNYGYTF.

This clone came up once. The chain couples TRBV28 to TRBJ2-7; 8 bases line up with TRBD1. This CDR3 spans 16 amino acids. V lost 4 bases, J lost 2 bases, and 10 bases stayed unmatched. Germline CDR1 is MDHEN and CDR2 is SYDVKM. Written as DNA, the CDR3 is TGTGCCAGCAGTTCACTACCCGGGACAGGAACCTACGAGCAGTACTTC. Amino acids: CASSSLPGTGTYEQYF.